The 2 T cell receptor beta chains presented below share a single source sample, sequenced in a study of OX40 agonist ivuxolimab in advanced cancers. Clones were read by immunoSEQ multiplex PCR, and TCRdb kept only the in-frame ones, dropping some. The sample includes some 74,000 clones, over 75% of them seen just once. The source material was CD4+ or CD8+ T cells sorted from blood, sampled in a trial of the OX40 agonist ivuxolimab. The source of these receptors is an adult with an advanced solid tumor such as melanoma, head and neck, liver or kidney cancer.

J is TRBJ2-5 and V is TRBV7-7; D tentatively reads TRBD1 or TRBD2 (5 bases each). Germline V gives CDR1 SSHAT, CDR2 FNYEAQ (reference sequence). CDR3 size: 15 residues. With 5 bases removed from V and 0 bases from J, the gap between germline ends came to 13 bases. The CDR3 nucleotides are TGTGCCAGCAGCCGTGGCCCGGGACACCAAGAGACCCAGTACTTC. Translation gives CASSRGPGHQETQYF.

The rearrangement uses TRBV6-5 and TRBJ2-7; 9 nucleotides match TRBD2. Germline assignment: CDR1 MNHEY and CDR2 SVGAGI. V lost 4 bases and J lost 6; bases outside the gene matches: 4. This CDR3 has 13 amino acids. The CDR3 DNA reads as TGTGCCAGCAGTTTAGCGGGAGTTGGCGAGCAGTACTTC. This gives the protein CASSLAGVGEQYF.